The 21 T cell receptor beta chains below all came from one sample that was sequenced in a study of T cell repertoires in cytomegalovirus infection. TCRdb reprocessed the reads with MiXCR, giving one entry per CDR3 protein. Among about 180,000 distinct CDR3 sequences listed, approximately 14% were seen once. Sequencing used PBMCs. The receptor source for this set is a human donor in good health (CMV status not recorded). Some clones in this sample may be carry-over from other donors' samples.

This chain connects TRBV11-2 to TRBJ2-7; 7 positions match TRBD1. In germline, CDR1 is SGHAT, CDR2 FQNNGV. The CDR3 spans 16 residues. The V gene end was trimmed by 1 base and the J gene end by 1 base; junction bases not matched to a gene: 7. The CDR3 nucleotides read TGTGCCAGCAGCTTAGGGCAGACGGACAGGTCCTACGAGCAGTACTTC. Translating it yields CASSLGQTDRSYEQYF.

Many counts were recorded for this clonotype. The chain combines TRBV28 with TRBJ1-6, with D perhaps matching TRBD1 (6 bases). Trimming pared 2 bases from V and 1 base from J, leaving 6 bases between. Germline CDR1 MDHEN, CDR2 SYDVKM. The CDR3 contains 15 residues. This chain's CDR3 is CASSLGTSYNSPLHF. In DNA, the CDR3 is TGTGCCAGCAGTTTAGGGACATCCTATAATTCACCCCTCCACTTT.

This clonotype was found a few times. CDR3 nucleotides: TGCGCCAGCAGTTACGACGCGAACACTGAAGCTTTCTTT. Protein: CASSYDANTEAFF. The V call is TRBV10-2, the J call TRBJ1-1, with D hard to call. V lost 5 bases and J lost 1, with 8 bases in between. The CDR3 spans 13 residues. Per germline, CDR1 WSHSY and CDR2 SAAADI.

The V and J genes are TRBV28 and TRBJ2-7; D is unclear. This CDR3 comprises 13 residues. Germline V lookup: CDR1 MDHEN, CDR2 SYDVKM. This chain's CDR3 is CASSSRPRSAVDV. Here the CDR3 DNA reads TGTGCCAGCAGTTCCCGACCCCGCAGTGCGGTGGATGTC.

This clonotype was detected ten times or more. This sequence joins TRBV7-8 and TRBJ2-6; D unresolved. This CDR3 region has 15 residues. Trimming removed 5 bases from V and 2 bases from J, with 10 bases in between. Germline V CDR1 and CDR2: SGHVS, FQNEAQ. The CDR3 region has the DNA TGTGCCAGCAGCCCCTGGCAGGCTGGGGCCAACGTCCTGACTTTC. This codes for CASSPWQAGANVLTF.

This clonotype has more than one count but fewer than ten. The rearrangement joins TRBV5-5 to TRBJ2-1; D gene uncertain. The germline CDR1 and CDR2 sequences are SGHKS and YYEKEE (reference sequence). The CDR3 sequence is 10 residues long. With 4 bases removed from V and 9 bases from J, the gap between germline ends came to 5 bases. The CDR3 nucleotides are TGTGCCAGCAGCCAAATTGAGCAGTTCTTC. Encoded protein: CASSQIEQFF.

The chain combines TRBV20-1 with TRBJ1-6, with D possibly being TRBD1 (5 bases). CDR3 length equals 17 residues. V shed 0 bases and J shed 0 bases, with 12 bases lying between them. Germline V gene data show CDR1 as DFQATT and CDR2 as SNEGSKA (reference sequence). DNA for the CDR3: TGCAGTGCTAGAGACTGGGAAGGGACCTCCTATAATTCACCCCTCCACTTT. Translating it yields CSARDWEGTSYNSPLHF.

This rearrangement joins TRBV27 to TRBJ2-6; D gene ambiguous. The CDR3 has 16 amino acids. The germline V gene has CDR1 MNHEY and CDR2 SMNVEV (reference sequence). Trimming shortened V by 8 bases and J by 4 bases, and 18 bases separated the two germline ends. This chain's CDR3 is CASPLGRKSGANVLTF. The CDR3 DNA sequence: TGTGCCAGCCCGTTGGGCCGTAAGTCCGGGGCCAACGTCCTGACTTTC.

This clonotype was recorded many times. The V gene is TRBV5-4, the J gene TRBJ2-1, with a weak D call TRBD2 (6 bases). This CDR3 comprises 13 residues. CDR1 and CDR2 (germline): SGHNT, YYREEE (reference sequence). Trimming shortened V by 4 bases and J by 4 bases, and 9 bases separated the two germline ends. The CDR3 sequence is CASSLTRYNEQFF. Written as DNA, the CDR3 is TGTGCCAGCAGCCTGACTAGGTACAATGAGCAGTTCTTC.

V usage is TRBV7-9 and J usage is TRBJ2-1; D is undetermined. The CDR3 runs 14 residues. Per germline, CDR1 SEHNR and CDR2 FQNEAQ (reference sequence). Trimming took off 7 bases at V and 5 bases at J, with 15 bases between the two ends. CDR3 DNA sequence: TGTGCCAGCACCCCTAAGTTGGCCAACAATGAGCAGTTCTTC. Translation: CASTPKLANNEQFF.

This clonotype was detected only a few times. The rearrangement uses TRBV5-6 and TRBJ1-1; 8 positions match TRBD1. Germline CDR1 SGHDT, CDR2 YYEEEE. With V trimmed by 4 bases and J by 1 base, 9 bases remained unmatched. The length of the CDR3 is 16 residues. CDR3 sequence: CASSSHGDRRNTEAFF. Written as DNA, the CDR3 is TGTGCCAGCAGCAGCCATGGGGACAGGAGGAACACTGAAGCTTTCTTT. The complete variable domain, with remaining parts taken from reference TRBV5-6 and TRBJ1-1, reads DAGVTQSPTHLIKTRGQQVTLRCSPKSGHDTVSWYQQALGQGPQFIFQYYEEEERQRGNFPDRFSGHQFPNYSSELNVNALLLGDSALYLCASSSHGDRRNTEAFFGQGTRLTVV.

There are many counts of this clonotype. The chain employs TRBV7-9 and TRBJ2-6; 8 bases agree with TRBD1. The CDR3 consists of 17 residues. V lost 3 bases, J lost 2 bases, and 6 bases stayed unmatched. Per the germline V gene, CDR1 is SEHNR and CDR2 is FQNEAQ (reference sequence). CDR3 protein: CASSFRRGPTGANVLTF. CDR3 in DNA: TGTGCCAGCAGCTTCCGCAGGGGGCCTACTGGGGCCAACGTCCTGACTTTC.

This rearrangement joins TRBV9 to TRBJ2-5; D gene unclear. The CDR3 runs 13 residues. Trimming removed 4 bases at V and 4 bases at J, with 11 bases between. The germline gives CDR1 SGDLS, CDR2 YYNGEE. The CDR3 is CASSHHSLETQYF. In DNA, the CDR3 is TGTGCCAGCAGCCACCACTCCTTAGAGACCCAGTACTTC.

The CDR3 loop reads CASSLERTSISTDTQYF. CDR3 sequence (DNA): TGTGCCAGCAGCTTAGAAAGGACTAGCATAAGCACAGATACGCAGTATTTT. The rearrangement uses TRBV11-2 and TRBJ2-3, with 8 positions matching TRBD2. V was pared by 0 bases and J by 0 bases, with 5 bases of the junction left unmatched. The CDR3 is 17 amino acids. The germline CDR1 and CDR2 sequences are SGHAT and FQNNGV.

This clonotype was detected ten times or more. This chain links TRBV14 with TRBJ1-5; no clear D gene. The CDR3 is made up of 13 amino acids. The V and J ends lost 1 base and 9 bases respectively, with 10 bases between them. From germline, CDR1 is SGHDN and CDR2 FVKESK. The CDR3 loop is CASSQGGGSPQHF. The CDR3 DNA reads as TGTGCCAGCAGCCAAGGAGGAGGGTCGCCCCAGCATTTT.

The chain recombines TRBV29-1 with TRBJ1-2; D perhaps matches TRBD1 (5 bases). V was clipped by 8 bases and J by 8 bases, with 15 bases between them. Germline assignment: CDR1 SQVTM and CDR2 ANQGSEA. The CDR3 is 11 residues long. The CDR3 sequence: CSLRGAGGYTF. The CDR3 coding sequence is TGCAGCCTAAGGGGAGCGGGAGGCTACACCTTC.

The chain employs TRBV6-2 or TRBV6-3 and TRBJ1-5; TRBD1 is a possible D gene (5 bases). V was pared by 4 bases and J by 1 base, with 17 bases between. This CDR3 comprises 17 residues. Germline CDR1 is MNHEY and CDR2 is SVGEGT. The CDR3 protein is CASSSPRGQGSNQPQHF. The CDR3, as DNA: TGTGCCAGCAGTTCCCCACGTGGGCAGGGAAGCAATCAGCCCCAGCATTTT.

The chain couples TRBV11-2 to TRBJ1-1; D might be TRBD1 (6 bases). V lost 2 bases and J lost 1, with 11 bases in between. From germline, CDR1 is SGHAT and CDR2 FQNNGV. The CDR3 extends over 15 amino acids. The CDR3 nucleotides read TGTGCCAGCAGCTTATTGGGGGCGGCGAACACTGAAGCTTTCTTT. This encodes CASSLLGAANTEAFF.

This clonotype has a count of ten or more. The V and J genes are TRBV11-2 and TRBJ2-7; no firm D call. Trimming left V 1 base short and J 6 bases short, with 16 bases between. Per germline, CDR1 SGHAT and CDR2 FQNNGV. The length of the CDR3 is 15 residues. CDR3 sequence: CASSLAGALGFEQYF. In DNA, the CDR3 is TGTGCCAGCAGCTTAGCCGGCGCTTTGGGTTTCGAGCAGTACTTC.

Ten or more counts support this clonotype. The CDR3 loop reads CAILAGIGGNEQFF. The CDR3 nucleotides read TGTGCCATCCTAGCGGGAATTGGGGGCAATGAGCAGTTCTTC. The rearrangement uses TRBV28 and TRBJ2-1, with 9 bases fitting TRBD2. Losses at the gene ends were 10 bases for V and 6 bases for J; bases not matched to a gene: 10. The CDR3 is 14 residues long. Per the germline V gene, CDR1 is MDHEN and CDR2 is SYDVKM.

The chain joins TRBV4-2 to TRBJ1-6, with D perhaps matching TRBD1 (5 bases). The CDR3 has 15 amino acids. The V end was cut by 1 base, the J end by 9 bases, with 13 bases between. Germline V gene sequence: CDR1 LGHNA, CDR2 YNFKEQ. The chain's CDR3 is CASSQVRAAGSPLHF. DNA for the CDR3: TGTGCCAGCAGCCAAGTCAGGGCCGCGGGTTCACCCCTCCACTTT.